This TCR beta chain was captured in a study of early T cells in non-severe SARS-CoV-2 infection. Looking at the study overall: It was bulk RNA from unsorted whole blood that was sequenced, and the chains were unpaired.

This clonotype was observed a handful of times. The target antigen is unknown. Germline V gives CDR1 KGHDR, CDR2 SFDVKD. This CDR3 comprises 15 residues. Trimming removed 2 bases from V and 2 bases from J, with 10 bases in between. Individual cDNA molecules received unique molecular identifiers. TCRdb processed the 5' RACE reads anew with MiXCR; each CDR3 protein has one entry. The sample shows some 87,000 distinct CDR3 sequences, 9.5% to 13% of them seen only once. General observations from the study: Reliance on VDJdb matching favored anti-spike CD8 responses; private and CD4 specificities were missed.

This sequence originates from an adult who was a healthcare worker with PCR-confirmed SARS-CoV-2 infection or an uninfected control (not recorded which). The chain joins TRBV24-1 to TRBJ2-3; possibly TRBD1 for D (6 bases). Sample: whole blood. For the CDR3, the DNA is TGTGCCACCAGTGATTCGGACAGACACACAGATACGCAGTATTTT. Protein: CATSDSDRHTDTQYF.